This entry features one T cell receptor beta chain sequence. The data belong to a study of blood T cell repertoires in COVID-19. CDR1 and CDR2 (germline): DFQATT, SNEGSKA (reference sequence). V trimming: 3 bases; J trimming: 5 bases; junction bases outside the gene matches: 9. The CDR3 loop spans 15 amino acids. Clones were read by immunoSEQ multiplex PCR, and TCRdb kept only the in-frame ones, dropping some. The sample includes approximately 74,000 clones, approximately 85% of them seen just once. This receptor was obtained from a man between 65 and 85 years old with acute or convalescent COVID-19. Material for sequencing was peripheral blood. The chain is built from TRBV20-1 and TRBJ2-5, with TRBD2 matching 10 bases. In DNA, the CDR3 is TGCAGTGCTAGTAGGCTAGCGGGGGCCGGGGAGACCCAGTACTTC. Its protein is CSASRLAGAGETQYF.